At least ten counts were recorded for the clone carrying this T cell receptor (beta chain). Its antigen is not identified. The sample comes from a study of Graves' ophthalmopathy and Graves' hyperthyroidism. Study conclusions and caveats: Progression of ophthalmopathy was predicted by the model with roughly 71% sensitivity and around 72% specificity. The majority of expanded thyroid clonotypes above 0.001 frequency also occurred in blood.

From RNA, the CDR3 regions of TCR beta chains were amplified and sequenced. HTBI primers primed a first-round RT-PCR, and a second-round multiplex PCR followed. TCRdb reprocessed the multiplex PCR reads with MiXCR, giving one entry per CDR3 protein. This sample has about 370,000 distinct CDR3 sequences, with 15% to 20% found just once. Moderate-to-severe activity, CAS ≥3, NOSPECS ≥4 and a duration under 3 months were seen in donors with ophthalmopathy. The diagnostic workup employed clinical symptoms, serum thyroxine, TRAb, thyroid ultrasound and orbital computed tomography. The sample comprised peripheral blood. This clonotype originated in a woman younger than 35 with Graves' ophthalmopathy.

CDR3 residues: CASSSGTAKGNTIYF. CDR3 coding DNA: TGTGCCAGCAGCTCTGGGACAGCAAAGGGAAACACCATATATTTT. V gene TRBV7-9 combines with J gene TRBJ1-3, with 7 bases matching TRBD1. The germline V gene encodes CDR1 SEHNR and CDR2 FQNEAQ (reference sequence). CDR3 length: 15 residues. V shed 4 bases, J shed 4 bases, and the junction held 7 bases outside the gene matches.